Given below is one T cell receptor (beta chain) in context. This table comes from immunoSEQ multiplex PCR, and its TCRdb copy is limited to in-frame clones, with some not included. Of fewer than 110,000 clones detected, around 89% appear once; the ten largest clones hold 19%. The entry originates in a study of control samples from healthy donors and cancer patients. This CDR3 comprises 18 residues. Per germline, CDR1 ENHRY and CDR2 SYGVKD. Trimming pared 0 bases from V and 0 bases from J, leaving 16 bases between. Sequenced input: PBMCs. The chain couples TRBV10-3 to TRBJ2-3, with D possibly TRBD1 on 6 matching bases. The clonotype was recovered from a man in his sixties with lung cancer. The CDR3, as DNA: TGTGCCATCAGTGAGTCAGCGACAGGTACATCTAGCACAGATACGCAGTATTTT. It codes for CAISESATGTSSTDTQYF.